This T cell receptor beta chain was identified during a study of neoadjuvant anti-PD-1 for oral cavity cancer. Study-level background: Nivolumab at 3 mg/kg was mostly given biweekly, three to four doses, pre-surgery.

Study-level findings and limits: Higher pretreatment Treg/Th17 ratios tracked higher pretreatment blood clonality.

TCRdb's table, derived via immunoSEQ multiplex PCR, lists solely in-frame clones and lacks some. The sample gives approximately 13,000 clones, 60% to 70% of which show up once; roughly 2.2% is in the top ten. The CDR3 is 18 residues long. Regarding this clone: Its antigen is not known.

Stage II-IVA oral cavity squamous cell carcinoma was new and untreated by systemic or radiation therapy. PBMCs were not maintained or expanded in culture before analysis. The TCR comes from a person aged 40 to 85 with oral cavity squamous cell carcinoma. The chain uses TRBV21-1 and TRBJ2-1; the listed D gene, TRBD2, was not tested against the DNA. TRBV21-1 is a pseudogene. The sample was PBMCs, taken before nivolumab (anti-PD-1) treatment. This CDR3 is CASSKRFSGRPRYNEQFF. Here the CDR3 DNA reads TGTGCCAGCAGCAAAAGGTTTAGCGGGAGGCCCCGCTACAATGAGCAGTTCTTC.